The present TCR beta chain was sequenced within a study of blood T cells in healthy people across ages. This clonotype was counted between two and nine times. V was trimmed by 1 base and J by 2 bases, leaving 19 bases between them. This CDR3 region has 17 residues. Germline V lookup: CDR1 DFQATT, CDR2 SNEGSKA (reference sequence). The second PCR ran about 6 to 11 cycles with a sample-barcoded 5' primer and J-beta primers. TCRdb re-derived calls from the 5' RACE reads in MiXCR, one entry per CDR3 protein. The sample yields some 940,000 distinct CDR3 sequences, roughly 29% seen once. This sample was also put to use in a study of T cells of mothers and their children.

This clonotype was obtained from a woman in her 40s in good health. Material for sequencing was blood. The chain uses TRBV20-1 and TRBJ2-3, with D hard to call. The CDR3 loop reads CSARVKPAESYTDTQYF. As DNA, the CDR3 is TGCAGTGCTAGAGTTAAACCGGCAGAGTCCTACACAGATACGCAGTATTTT.